The T cell receptor beta chain described here comes from a study of shared clonotypes between healthy human individuals. The method was immunoSEQ multiplex PCR; TCRdb's version includes in-frame clones alone and lacks a portion of them. This sample carries 2 million to 2.5 million clones, 90% to 96% of them seen once, and the ten largest clones take around 0.13%. Comment on this clone: Antigen specificity is unknown.

The V gene's germline CDR1 is GTSNPN and CDR2 SVGIG (reference sequence). This CDR3 is built from 11 residues. Trimming pared 4 bases from V and 5 bases from J, leaving 8 bases between. Donors were healthy HIV-negative adults without recently reported acute infections or vaccinations. Each donor was a Caucasian adult residing in Nashville, Tennessee. Naive CD45RA+ and memory CD45RA-negative subsets were split from CD4+ cells. General observations from the study: The four-donor shared clonotypes exceeded non-shared clonotypes in generation probability, with non-shared ones scoring lower.

The sequenced sample was naive CD4+ T cells sorted from blood. The sample's subset: CD45RA+ positively selected. This clonotype originated in a man between 18 and 29 years old in good health. This sequence joins TRBV30 and TRBJ2-5; D unresolved. The CDR3 nucleotides are TGTGCCTGGAAACAAGGGGAGACCCAGTACTTC. It translates to CAWKQGETQYF.